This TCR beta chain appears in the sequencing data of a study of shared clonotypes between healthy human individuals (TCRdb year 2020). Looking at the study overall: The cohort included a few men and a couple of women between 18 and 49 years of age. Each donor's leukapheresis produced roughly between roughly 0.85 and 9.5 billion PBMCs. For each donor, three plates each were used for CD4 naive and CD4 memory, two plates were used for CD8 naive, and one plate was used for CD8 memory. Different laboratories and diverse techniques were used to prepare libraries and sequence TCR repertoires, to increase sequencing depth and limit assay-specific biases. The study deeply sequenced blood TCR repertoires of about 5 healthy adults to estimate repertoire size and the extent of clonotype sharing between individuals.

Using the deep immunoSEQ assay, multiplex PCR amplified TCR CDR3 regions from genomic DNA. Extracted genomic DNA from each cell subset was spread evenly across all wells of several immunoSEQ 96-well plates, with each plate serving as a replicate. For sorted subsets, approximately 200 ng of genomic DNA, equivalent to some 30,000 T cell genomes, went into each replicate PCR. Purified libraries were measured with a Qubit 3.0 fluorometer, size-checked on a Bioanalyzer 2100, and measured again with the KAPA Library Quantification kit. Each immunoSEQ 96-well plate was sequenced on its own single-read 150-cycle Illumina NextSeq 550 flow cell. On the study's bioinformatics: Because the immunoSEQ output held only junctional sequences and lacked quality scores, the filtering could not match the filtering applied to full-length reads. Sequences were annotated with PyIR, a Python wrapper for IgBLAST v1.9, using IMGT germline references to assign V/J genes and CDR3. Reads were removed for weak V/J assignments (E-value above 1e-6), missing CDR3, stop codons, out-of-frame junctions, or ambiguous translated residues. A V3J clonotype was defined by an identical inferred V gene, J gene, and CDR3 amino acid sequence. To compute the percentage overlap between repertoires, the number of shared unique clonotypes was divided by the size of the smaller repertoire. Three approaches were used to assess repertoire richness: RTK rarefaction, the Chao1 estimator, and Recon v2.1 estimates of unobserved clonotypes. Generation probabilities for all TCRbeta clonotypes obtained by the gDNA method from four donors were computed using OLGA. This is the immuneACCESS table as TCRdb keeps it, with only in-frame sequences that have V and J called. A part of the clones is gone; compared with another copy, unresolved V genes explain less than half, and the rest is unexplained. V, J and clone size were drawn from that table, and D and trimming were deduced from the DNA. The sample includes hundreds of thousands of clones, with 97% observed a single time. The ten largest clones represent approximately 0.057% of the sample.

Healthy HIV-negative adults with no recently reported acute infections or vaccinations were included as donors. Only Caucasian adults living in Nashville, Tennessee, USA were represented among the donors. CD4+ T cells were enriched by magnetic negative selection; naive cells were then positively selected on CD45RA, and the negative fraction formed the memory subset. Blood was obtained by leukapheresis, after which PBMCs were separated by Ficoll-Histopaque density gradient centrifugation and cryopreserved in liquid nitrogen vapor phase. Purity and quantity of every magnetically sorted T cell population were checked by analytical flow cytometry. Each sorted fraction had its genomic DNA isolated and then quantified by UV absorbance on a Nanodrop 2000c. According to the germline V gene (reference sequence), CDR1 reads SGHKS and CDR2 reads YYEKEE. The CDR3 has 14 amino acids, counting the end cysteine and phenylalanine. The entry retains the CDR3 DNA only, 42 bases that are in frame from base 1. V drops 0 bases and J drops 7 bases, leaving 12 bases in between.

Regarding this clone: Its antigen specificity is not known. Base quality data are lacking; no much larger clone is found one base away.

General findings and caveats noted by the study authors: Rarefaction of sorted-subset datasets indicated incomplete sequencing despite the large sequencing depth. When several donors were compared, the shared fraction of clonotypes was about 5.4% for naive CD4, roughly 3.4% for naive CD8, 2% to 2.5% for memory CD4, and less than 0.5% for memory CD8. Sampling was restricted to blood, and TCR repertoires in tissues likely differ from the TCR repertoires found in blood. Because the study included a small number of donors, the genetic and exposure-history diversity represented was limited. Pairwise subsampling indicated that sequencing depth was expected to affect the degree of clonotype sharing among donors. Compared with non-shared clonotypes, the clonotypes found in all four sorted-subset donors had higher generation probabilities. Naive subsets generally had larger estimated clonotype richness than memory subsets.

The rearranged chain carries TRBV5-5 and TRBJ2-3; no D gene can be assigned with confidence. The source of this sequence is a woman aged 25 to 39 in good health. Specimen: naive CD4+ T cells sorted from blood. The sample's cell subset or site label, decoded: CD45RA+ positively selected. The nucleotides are TGTGCCAGCAGCTTGGGGCCTAAAGCGAATACGCAGTATTTT. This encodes CASSLGPKANTQYF.